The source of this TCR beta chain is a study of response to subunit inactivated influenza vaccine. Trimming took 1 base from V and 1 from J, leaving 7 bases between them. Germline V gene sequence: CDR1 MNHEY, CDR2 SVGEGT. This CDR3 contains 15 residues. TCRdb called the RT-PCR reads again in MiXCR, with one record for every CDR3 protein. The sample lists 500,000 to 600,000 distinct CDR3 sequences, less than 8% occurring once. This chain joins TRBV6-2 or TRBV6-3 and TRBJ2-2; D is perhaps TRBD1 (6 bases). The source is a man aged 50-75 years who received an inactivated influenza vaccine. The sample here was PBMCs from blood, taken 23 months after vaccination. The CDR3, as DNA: TGTGCCAGCAGTTACTGGGGACAGAACACCGGGGAGCTGTTTTTT. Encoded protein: CASSYWGQNTGELFF.